These 17 T cell receptor beta chains came from one sample sequenced in a study of T cells expressing NK-cell markers. TCRdb reprocessed the 5' RACE reads and reports one entry per CDR3 protein, with no DNA. Its table lists around 260,000 distinct CDR3 sequences. The sequenced sample was blood T cells: a sorted CD56 or NKG2C T cell subset, CD4+ or CD8+ T cells, or bulk PBMC T cells (not recorded which). The receptors derive from a woman aged 18-70 years in good health.

The V and J genes are TRBV12-3 or TRBV12-4 and TRBJ2-1; TCRdb gives TRBD2 as the D gene, but with no DNA this cannot be confirmed. The CDR3 is 16 residues long. CDR3 region: CASSTSGGAPYNEQFF.

The chain is built from TRBV12-3 or TRBV12-4 and TRBJ2-2; TCRdb outputs TRBD1, but without DNA this stays unchecked. The CDR3 is made up of 15 amino acids. The CDR3 reads CASRGLGARAGELFF.

V usage is TRBV6-1 and J usage is TRBJ1-5. CDR1 is MNHNS, CDR2 SASEGT, per germline. There are 14 residues in the CDR3. This CDR3 reads CASSLDSGNQPQHF.

V gene TRBV18 combines with J gene TRBJ2-7. The CDR3 covers 14 residues. Germline lookup yields CDR1 KGHSH and CDR2 LQKENI. The CDR3 is CASSLGGGSYEQHF.

The V and J genes are TRBV4-1 and TRBJ2-5; the D call from TCRdb, TRBD2, cannot be confirmed without DNA. Germline V gene data show CDR1 as MGHRA and CDR2 as YSYEKL. The CDR3 contains 14 residues. The CDR3 spells CASSQDLPSETQYF.

The CDR3 loop is CASSGPGRLGTTHEQYF. V and J are TRBV6-4 and TRBJ2-7; with no DNA, the TCRdb D assignment of TRBD2 cannot be verified. This CDR3 comprises 17 residues. Germline values: CDR1 MRHNA, CDR2 SNTAGT.

The rearrangement uses TRBV20-1 and TRBJ1-1; TCRdb picks TRBD1, but there is no DNA to check that call. The CDR3 consists of 13 residues. CDR1 is DFQATT, CDR2 SNEGSKA, per germline (reference sequence). This chain's CDR3 is CSAKLTGKGEAFF.

V usage is TRBV5-1 and J usage is TRBJ2-7; TCRdb designates TRBD2, a call that cannot be tested without DNA. From germline, CDR1 is SGHRS and CDR2 YFSETQ. The CDR3 has 12 amino acids. The CDR3 region is CASSPSFYEQYF. Full variable domain (remainder filled in from reference TRBV5-1 and TRBJ2-7): KAGVTQTPRYLIKTRGQQVTLSCSPISGHRSVSWYQQTPGQGLQFLFEYFSETQRNKGNFPGRFSGRQFSNSRSEMNVSTLELGDSALYLCASSPSFYEQYFGPGTRLTVT.

The genes are TRBV20-1 and TRBJ1-3; TCRdb gives TRBD1 as the D gene, but with no DNA this cannot be confirmed. This CDR3 spans 13 amino acids. The germline CDR1 and CDR2 sequences are DFQATT and SNEGSKA (reference sequence). CDR3 amino acids: CSAGTTRERTIYF.

J is TRBJ1-4 and V is TRBV12-3 or TRBV12-4. This CDR3 contains 15 residues. The CDR3 here is CASSFLSQKNEKLFF.

This chain links TRBV2 with TRBJ2-1; the D gene TCRdb calls, TRBD2, cannot be checked with no DNA. Germline CDR1 is SNHLY and CDR2 is FYNNEI. CDR3 length: 14 amino acids. CDR3 sequence reads: CASKGEANFNEQFF.

The chain recombines TRBV6-4 with TRBJ2-1; TCRdb's assignment of TRBD2 cannot be checked, as there is no DNA. Germline V CDR1 and CDR2: MRHNA, SNTAGT. The CDR3 is 15 amino acids. CDR3 amino acids: CASSDDGLARNEQFF.

The J gene is TRBJ1-5, the V gene TRBV5-1. The CDR3 extends over 14 amino acids. In germline, CDR1 is SGHRS, CDR2 YFSETQ. The chain's CDR3 is CASSLDRFRQPQHF.

V and J are TRBV20-1 and TRBJ2-2. Germline V lookup: CDR1 DFQATT, CDR2 SNEGSKA (reference sequence). This CDR3 contains 13 residues. CDR3 sequence: CSAVTRTTGELFF.

The rearrangement links TRBV10-3 to TRBJ2-3; without DNA, the TCRdb call of TRBD2 cannot be checked. Germline lookup yields CDR1 ENHRY and CDR2 SYGVKD. This CDR3 is built from 13 residues. CDR3 loop: CAISDPAADTQYF.

The chain uses TRBV18 and TRBJ2-1; TCRdb's assignment of TRBD2 cannot be checked, as there is no DNA. Germline V gives CDR1 KGHSH, CDR2 LQKENI. There are 14 residues in the CDR3. CDR3 amino acids: CASSLGKGPGEQFF.

The rearrangement joins TRBV29-1 to TRBJ1-1. The CDR3 sequence is 13 residues long. The V gene's germline CDR1 is SQVTM and CDR2 ANQGSEA. The CDR3 region is CSVAWRMNTEAFF.